This T cell receptor (beta chain) was captured in a study of T cells after yellow fever vaccination (dated by TCRdb to the late 2010s). Describing the broader study: The SMART-Seq v4 Ultra Low Input RNA kit was used to prepare libraries from fractions with low cell numbers. To follow T-cell clones before and after both primary and booster YFV17D yellow fever vaccination, bulk TCR alpha and beta repertoires underwent longitudinal sequencing. Two healthy male donors made up the cohort, one aged 18 to 30 years and the other aged 30 to 39 years. Blood was collected at multiple timepoints before and after primary and secondary immunization, and bulk PBMC replicates and cell subsets were isolated. Overall study results and their limits: Most clones expanded after primary vaccination (almost 97% of CD4 and roughly 91% of CD8) were re-detected after the booster, suggesting that broad memory maintenance occurred. A small fraction of clonotypes appeared in both the CD4 and CD8 compartments, likely as a result of convergent recombination. Computational filtering was needed because FACS-sorted repertoires could contain abundant contaminating clonotypes from the bulk population. Compared with the primary T-cell response, the secondary T-cell response was weaker but faster, peaking on day 5 rather than day 15. Only a couple of donors were included in the study, so the extent to which the findings can be generalized is limited.

Per the publication, the treatment or condition label means: live attenuated yellow fever vaccine strain. At each blood-draw timepoint, two biological replicates of bulk PBMCs were collected. A standard Ficoll-Paque protocol was used to isolate PBMCs from peripheral blood. TriZol was used to extract RNA from bulk PBMCs, CD4 and CD8 fractions, and dextramer-positive and dextramer-negative fractions. In the case of this clonotype: There is no known antigen for this receptor. The record has no base qualities; no much larger clone is one base away.

The CDR3 has 19 amino acids, counting the end cysteine and phenylalanine. Just the 57-base CDR3 DNA is kept, in frame starting at base 1. V is pared back by 3 bases and J by 0 bases, with 22 bases lying between the germline termini. For CDR1 and CDR2, the germline V gene lists SGHVS and FQNEAQ. TCR cDNA was made using 5'RACE template switching, a step that added a universal primer site and unique molecular identifiers. Priming for cDNA synthesis came from both the TCR alpha and TCR beta constant segments. Library amplification used two PCR steps, and the second PCR step added sample barcodes and sequencing adapters. Libraries were sequenced on Illumina HiSeq 2500 (2x100 bp) or NovaSeq (2x150 bp). Regarding the original processing steps: MIGEC was used to demultiplex reads and collapse the reads into UMI consensus sequences, and MiXCR was used for V(D)J alignment. Clonotypes responding to the vaccine were identified with edgeR on replicate PBMC samples, with the criteria of FDR below 0.01 and a log2 fold change above 5 up to day 15. Each bulk clonotype was labeled CD4 or CD8 based on which sequenced repertoire, CD4 or CD8, contained the clonotype at higher abundance. TCRdb ran its own pipeline on the public reads, namely fastp trimming at Q25 and MiXCR clone calling, and kept in-frame beta chains. Rows matching on CDR3 protein sequence are summarized as one entry with the most common DNA and genes. None of the V and J calls come from the authors' own analysis; TCRdb made them. The sample includes 450,000 to 550,000 distinct CDR3 sequences, with roughly a fifth observed a single time. The ten largest clones capture roughly a sixth of the sample.

This receptor was identified in a man in his late teens or twenties who received the YFV17D yellow fever vaccine. The V gene is TRBV7-8 and the J gene is TRBJ2-3; the D gene could be either TRBD1 or TRBD2, each agreeing at 5 bases. The source material was PBMCs, sampled approximately 22 days after the first yellow fever vaccination. The DNA sequence reads TGTGCCAGCAGCTTCCCCGGGACGCCGAGGACTGTTAGCACAGATACGCAGTATTTT. Its product reads: CASSFPGTPRTVSTDTQYF.